This TCR beta chain came from a study of control samples from healthy donors and cancer patients. The germline V gene has CDR1 KGHSH and CDR2 LQKENI. The CDR3 is made up of 14 amino acids. V was cut by 1 base and J by 8 bases, with 14 bases left in between. Using immunoSEQ multiplex PCR, the repertoire was profiled, and TCRdb retains in-frame clones only, with some absent. The profile covers some 210,000 clones, with approximately 90% appearing a single time and 1.8% taken by the ten largest. The source is a man younger than 45 in good health. The sequenced sample consisted of blood. V usage is TRBV18 and J usage is TRBJ1-2, with no clear D. The CDR3 loop reads CASSPRRPSIGYTF. As DNA, the CDR3 is TGTGCCAGCTCACCACGGAGGCCCTCTATAGGCTACACCTTC.